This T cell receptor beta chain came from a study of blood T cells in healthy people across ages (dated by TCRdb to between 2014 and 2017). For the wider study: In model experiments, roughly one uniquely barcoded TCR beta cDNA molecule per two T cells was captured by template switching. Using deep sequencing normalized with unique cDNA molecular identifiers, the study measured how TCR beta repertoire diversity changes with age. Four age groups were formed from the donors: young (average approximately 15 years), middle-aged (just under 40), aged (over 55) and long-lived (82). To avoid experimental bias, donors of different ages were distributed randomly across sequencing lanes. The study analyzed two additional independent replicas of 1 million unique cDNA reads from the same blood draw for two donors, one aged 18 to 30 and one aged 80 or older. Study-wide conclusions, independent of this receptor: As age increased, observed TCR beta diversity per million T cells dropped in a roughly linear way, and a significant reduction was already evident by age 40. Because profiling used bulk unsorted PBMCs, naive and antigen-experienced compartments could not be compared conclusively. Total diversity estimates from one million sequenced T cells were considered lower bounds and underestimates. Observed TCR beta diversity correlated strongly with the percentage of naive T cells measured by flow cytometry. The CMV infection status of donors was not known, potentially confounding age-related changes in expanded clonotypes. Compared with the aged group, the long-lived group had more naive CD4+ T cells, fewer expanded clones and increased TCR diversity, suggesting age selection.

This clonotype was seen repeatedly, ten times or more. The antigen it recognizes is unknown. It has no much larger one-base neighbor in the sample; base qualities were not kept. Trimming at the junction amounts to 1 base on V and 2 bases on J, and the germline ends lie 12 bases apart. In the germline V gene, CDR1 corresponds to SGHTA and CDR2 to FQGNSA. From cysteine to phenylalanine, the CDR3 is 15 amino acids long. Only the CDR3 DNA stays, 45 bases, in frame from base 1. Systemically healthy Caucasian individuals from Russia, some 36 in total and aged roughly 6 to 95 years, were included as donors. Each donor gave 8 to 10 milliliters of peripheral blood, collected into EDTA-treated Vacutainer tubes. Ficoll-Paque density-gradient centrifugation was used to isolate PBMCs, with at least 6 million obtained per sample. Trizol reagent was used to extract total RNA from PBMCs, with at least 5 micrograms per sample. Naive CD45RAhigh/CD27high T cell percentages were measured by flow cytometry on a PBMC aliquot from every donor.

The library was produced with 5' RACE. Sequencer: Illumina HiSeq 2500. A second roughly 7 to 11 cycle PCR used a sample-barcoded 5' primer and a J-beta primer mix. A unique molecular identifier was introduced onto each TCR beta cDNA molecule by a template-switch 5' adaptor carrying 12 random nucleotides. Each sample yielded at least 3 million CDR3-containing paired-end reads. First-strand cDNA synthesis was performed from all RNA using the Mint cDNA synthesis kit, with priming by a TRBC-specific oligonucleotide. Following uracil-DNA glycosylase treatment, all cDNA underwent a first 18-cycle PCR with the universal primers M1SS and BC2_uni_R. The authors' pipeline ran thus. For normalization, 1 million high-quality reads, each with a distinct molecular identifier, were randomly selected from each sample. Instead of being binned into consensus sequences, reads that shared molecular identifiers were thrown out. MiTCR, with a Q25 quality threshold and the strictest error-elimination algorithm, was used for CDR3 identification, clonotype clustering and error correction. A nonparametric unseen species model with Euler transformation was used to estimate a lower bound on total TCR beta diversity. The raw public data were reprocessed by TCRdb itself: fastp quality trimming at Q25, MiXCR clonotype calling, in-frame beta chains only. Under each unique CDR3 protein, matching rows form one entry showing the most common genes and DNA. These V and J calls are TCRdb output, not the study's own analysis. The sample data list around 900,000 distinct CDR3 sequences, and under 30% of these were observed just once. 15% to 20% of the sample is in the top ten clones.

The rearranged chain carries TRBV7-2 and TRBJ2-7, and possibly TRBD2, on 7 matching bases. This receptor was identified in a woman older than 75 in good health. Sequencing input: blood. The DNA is TGTGCCAGCAGCTTAGGGGCGGGGGCGACCTACGAGCAGTACTTC. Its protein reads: CASSLGAGATYEQYF.